The T cell receptor beta chain described here comes from a study of T cell repertoires in cytomegalovirus infection (dated by TCRdb to between 2017 and 2020). Regarding the complete study: Peptide stimulations targeted recently identified HLA-C-restricted CMV epitopes, whose presentation resists viral immunomodulation, together with well-studied HLA-B-restricted epitopes. The HLA type of each donor mattered for the analysis, because public TCR beta signatures pointed to carriage of CMV infection along with the matching HLA type. Broader findings and caveats from the paper: In both this cohort and an independent roughly 360-donor cohort, the cumulative frequency of public TCR beta family members distinguished carriers of CMV infection plus the relevant HLA type. The ex vivo response was dominated by HLA-C-restricted CMV-specific TCR beta clonotypes, and the single most frequent clonotype in two of eight donors was supplied by these HLA-C-restricted clonotypes.

About this clonotype: Its antigen has not been determined. One base away there is no much larger clone; base qualities are not given.

What the treatment or condition label conveys for this sample: in vitro stimulation with specific CMV peptide epitopes to enrich CMV-specific T cells. CDR1 and CDR2, looked up from the germline V gene, are LGHNT and FRNRAP. Trimming removed 6 bases from V and 7 bases from J; the gene matches leave 16 bases unexplained. The CDR3 covers 17 residues, taking in both the cysteine and the phenylalanine. The CDR3 DNA has 51 bases and is translated from base 1. Instrument on record: Illumina HiSeq 1500. The raw public data were reprocessed by TCRdb itself: fastp quality trimming at Q25, MiXCR clonotype calling, in-frame beta chains only. CDR3 protein duplicates are merged, each entry listing the most common genes and DNA. The sample table lists about 900,000 distinct CDR3 sequences, around 30% of them with a count of one. The ten largest clones capture over 12% of the sample.

This sequence originates from a human donor in good health (CMV status not recorded). Some clones in this sample may be carry-over from other donors' samples. Sequences were derived from cultured CD8+ T cells from PBMCs, sampled from culture after CMV antigen stimulation. This chain is built from TRBV12-5 and TRBJ2-2, with 8 bases matching TRBD1. The sequence in DNA is TGTGCTAGTGGCCTGATCTTGGACAGGGCCTTCATCGGGGAGCTGTTTTTT. Its translation reads: CASGLILDRAFIGELFF.